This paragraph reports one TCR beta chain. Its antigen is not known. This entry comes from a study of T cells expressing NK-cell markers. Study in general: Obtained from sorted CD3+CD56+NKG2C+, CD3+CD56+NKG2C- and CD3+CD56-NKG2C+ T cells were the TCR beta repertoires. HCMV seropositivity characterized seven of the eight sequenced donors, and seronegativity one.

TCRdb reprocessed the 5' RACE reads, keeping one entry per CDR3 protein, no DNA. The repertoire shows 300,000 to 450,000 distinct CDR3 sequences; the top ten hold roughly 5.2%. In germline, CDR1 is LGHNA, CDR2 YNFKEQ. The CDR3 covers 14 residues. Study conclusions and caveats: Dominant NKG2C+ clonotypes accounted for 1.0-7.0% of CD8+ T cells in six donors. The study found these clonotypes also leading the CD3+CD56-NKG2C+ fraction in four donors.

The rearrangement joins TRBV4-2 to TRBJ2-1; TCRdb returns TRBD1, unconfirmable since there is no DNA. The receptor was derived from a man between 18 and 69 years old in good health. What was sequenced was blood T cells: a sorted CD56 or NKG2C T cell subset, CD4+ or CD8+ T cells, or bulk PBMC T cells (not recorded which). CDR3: CASSQGVGNNEQFF.